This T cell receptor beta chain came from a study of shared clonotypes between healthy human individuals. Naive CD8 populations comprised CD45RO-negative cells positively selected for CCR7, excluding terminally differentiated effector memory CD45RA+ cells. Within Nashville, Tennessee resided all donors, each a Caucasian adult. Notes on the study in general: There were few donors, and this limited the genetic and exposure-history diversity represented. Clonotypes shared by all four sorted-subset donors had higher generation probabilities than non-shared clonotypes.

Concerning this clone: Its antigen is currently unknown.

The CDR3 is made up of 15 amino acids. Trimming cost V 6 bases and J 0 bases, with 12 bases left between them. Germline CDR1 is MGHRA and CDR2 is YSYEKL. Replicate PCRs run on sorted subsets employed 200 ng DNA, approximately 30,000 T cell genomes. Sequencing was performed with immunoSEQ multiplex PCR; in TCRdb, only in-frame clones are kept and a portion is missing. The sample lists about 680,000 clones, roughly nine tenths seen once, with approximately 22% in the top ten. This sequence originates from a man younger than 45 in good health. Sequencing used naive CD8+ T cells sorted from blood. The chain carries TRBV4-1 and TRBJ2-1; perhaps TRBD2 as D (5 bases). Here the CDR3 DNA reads TGCGCCAGCAGGCGGACGGGGAGCTCCTACAATGAGCAGTTCTTC. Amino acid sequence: CASRRTGSSYNEQFF.